This TCR beta chain was identified during a study of sequential checkpoint blockade in melanoma. On the study more broadly: First-line arms were nivolumab then ipilimumab, or the reverse, randomized 1:1. Each arm's sequence ended with maintenance nivolumab.

Judged by abundance, this clone is large. Treatment here: randomized to nivolumab then ipilimumab (arm A) or the reverse (arm B). Patients had received no earlier DNA-damaging chemotherapy. PBMC sorting kept live CD3+CD8+ cells without CD19 or CD56. TCRdb keeps only in-frame clones here, not all; method: immunoSEQ multiplex PCR. In the table there are about 4,600 clones, about three fifths of which are singletons. The CDR3 extends over 12 amino acids. Germline loops: CDR1 MDHEN, CDR2 SYDVKM. J gave up 7 bases and V 5 bases, and 4 bases lay outside the gene matches. This chain connects TRBV28 to TRBJ1-2; 7 bases match TRBD1. Sequences were derived from CD8+ T cells sorted from blood (inferred from file names), sampled from a patient given nivolumab and ipilimumab in sequence. This TCR came from a human donor with melanoma. For the CDR3, the DNA is TGTGCCAGCAGTCCCTACAGGGGTGGCTACACCTTC. Its protein is CASSPYRGGYTF.